This T cell receptor (beta chain) is drawn from a study of T cells after yellow fever vaccination. CDR3 length equals 15 residues. The germline V gene has CDR1 MGHRA and CDR2 YSYEKL. V was clipped by 1 base and J by 0 bases, with 10 bases between them. TCRdb passed the 5' RACE reads through MiXCR, listing each CDR3 protein once. This table has more than 95,000 distinct CDR3 sequences, nearly 15% appearing once. This clonotype was seen only a few times. This TCR came from a man younger than 35 who received the YFV17D yellow fever vaccine. Sequencing used CD8+ T cells sorted from PBMCs, obtained 5 days after the yellow fever booster vaccination. This chain links TRBV4-1 with TRBJ2-7, with D hard to call. CDR3 sequence reads: CASSQVPGSSYEQYV. The CDR3 DNA follows: TGCGCCAGCAGCCAAGTGCCCGGCAGCTCCTACGAGCAGTACGTC.